This entry is about one TCR beta chain. There is no known antigen for this receptor. One base away there is no much larger clone; base qualities are not given. These data belong to a study of glioma-infiltrating T cells (TCRdb year 2016). The study in broad terms: Sequencing of TCR alpha- and beta-chain repertoires was performed on glioma tissue, on non-neoplastic brain tissue, and on matched peripheral blood mononuclear cells. Three low-grade glioma patients, several primary glioblastoma patients, and three non-glioma patients who contributed non-neoplastic brain tissue made up the paired cohort. Each tissue-infiltrating repertoire was compared with the same patient's peripheral blood repertoire to measure divergence between tissue and blood T-cell populations. The research as a whole found: Very few CDR3 sequences were shared between tissue and blood, attributed to high CDR3 diversity and limited sampling. VJ-independent divergence between tissue and blood was found to be below expectation in non-neoplastic patients but above expectation in all gliomas, particularly low-grade gliomas. Small numbers underpinned the group comparisons: several glioblastoma patients, three low-grade glioma patients and three non-neoplastic patients.

Via the germline V gene (reference sequence), CDR1 is DFQATT and CDR2 SNEGSKA. Including cysteine and phenylalanine, the CDR3 has 15 amino acids. Just CDR3 DNA is preserved here, 45 bases in frame from base 1. Trimming removed 2 bases from V and 6 bases from J, leaving 20 bases between the germline ends. The iRepertoire nested amplicon-rescue multiplex PCR (arm-PCR) platform was used to amplify TCR alpha and beta CDR3 regions from RNA. The input for one-step reverse transcription and amplification was about 85-400 ng of tissue mRNA or PBMC total RNA. Following bead purification, Illumina adapters were added by a secondary multiplex PCR, and libraries between 200 and 400 bp were gel-purified. Demultiplexing relied on internal 6-nucleotide barcodes carried by the libraries. Sequencing of the libraries was done on an Illumina MiSeq using 2x220 or 2x250 nucleotide paired-end reads. The study's own analysis went as follows. Paired reads were merged using FLASH 1.2.11 and aligned with BWA-MEM to the GRCh37 human genome, and TRA and TRB reads were then extracted. V and J assignment used an IMGT-derived reference of cassette sequences and CDR3 motifs that included pseudogenes. Three-frame translation of reads was performed, and productive CDR3s were defined as those with a C...FGXG motif and no stop codons. A clonotype was defined as a unique combination of a V-J cassette pair and a CDR3 amino acid sequence. Reads were filtered by Hamming distance, with the threshold set by the sequence error rate of each sample in mapped regions. The raw public data were reprocessed by TCRdb itself: fastp quality trimming at Q25, MiXCR clonotype calling, in-frame beta chains only. Every entry covers one CDR3 protein and lists the most common genes and DNA from its rows. TCRdb, not the authors, supplied the V and J calls. This sample gives over 120,000 distinct CDR3 sequences in total; approximately 40% of them show up just once. 20% to 25% of the sample goes to the ten largest clones.

The rearrangement joined TRBV20-1 to TRBJ2-7, and possibly TRBD1, on 6 matching bases. This sequence originates from a human donor with low-grade glioma or glioblastoma, undergoing nonglioma brain surgery, or in good health (not recorded which). Sequenced material: glioma tissue, nonneoplastic brain tissue, or PBMCs (not recorded which). Here the CDR3 is given as CSARTPGTGNCEQYF. The DNA sequence is as follows: TGCAGTGCTAGAACACCGGGTACAGGGAACTGCGAGCAGTACTTC.